A single sample gave rise to the 2 T cell receptor beta chains below, sequenced in a study of CD8 T cells in ankylosing spondylitis. Whole-study findings and limits: A TCR beta motif of 7 to 9 highly homologous variants seemed to mark ankylosing spondylitis blood.

These receptors are not linked to any known antigen. In TCRdb, the 5' RACE reads were re-called with MiXCR into one record per CDR3 protein. The sample holds about 540,000 distinct CDR3 sequences; roughly an eighth are singletons and the top ten take approximately 6.2%. The specimen sequenced was blood, either unsorted or a sorted T cell fraction (not recorded which). The receptors were sampled from a male donor with ankylosing spondylitis.

This clonotype was observed a handful of times. The V gene is TRBV5-1, the J gene TRBJ2-2; D not resolved. The CDR3 runs 15 residues. V was pared by 0 bases and J by 2 bases, with 8 bases between. Germline CDR1 SGHRS, CDR2 YFSETQ. The CDR3 DNA follows: TGCGCCAGCAGCTTGGGTCCCATAAACACCGGGGAGCTGTTTTTT. It translates to CASSLGPINTGELFF.

This clonotype has at least ten counts. The chain employs TRBV11-2 and TRBJ1-2; D is possibly TRBD1 (5 bases). Germline V lookup: CDR1 SGHAT, CDR2 FQNNGV. V lost 5 bases to trimming and J lost 6 bases, with 13 bases between them. This CDR3 comprises 13 residues. The CDR3 reads CASSPTGDHGYTF. For the CDR3, the DNA is TGTGCCAGCAGCCCTACAGGTGATCATGGCTACACCTTC. The full variable domain, in which reference TRBV11-2 and TRBJ1-2 provide the parts outside the CDR3, is EAGVAQSPRYKIIEKRQSVAFWCNPISGHATLYWYQQILGQGPKLLIQFQNNGVVDDSQLPKDRFSAERLKGVDSTLKIQPAKLEDSAVYLCASSPTGDHGYTFGSGTRLTVV.